This record covers a single T cell receptor beta chain. The antigen is not known. Germline assignment: CDR1 SGHDN and CDR2 FVKESK. The CDR3 runs to 15 residues. V shed 4 bases and J 2 bases; nucleotides not matched to a gene: 5. This sample stems from a study of vaccination and CD4 T cells after COVID-19. Study observations and caveats: In convalescent patients, a median roughly 90% of reactive clones appeared only post-vaccination.

As for treatment: roughly nine-day PBMC culture with coronavirus spike peptide pools or control peptides (ViraFEST assay). Cultured CD4+ T cells had their DNA profiled by the Oncomine TCR Beta short-read assay. One entry per CDR3 protein, called by TCRdb with MiXCR from the PCR reads. The data hold around 15,000 distinct CDR3 sequences, with roughly 41% observed a single time. The clonotype comes from a human donor who received a COVID-19 vaccine. This chain joins TRBV14 and TRBJ2-3; 8 nucleotides align to TRBD1. The sample here was CD4+ T cells from blood, cultured in vitro, taken before SARS-CoV-2 vaccination. The CDR3 DNA reads as TGTGCCAGCAGCCCTCAGGGACAGGTCACAGATACGCAGTATTTT. Translated: CASSPQGQVTDTQYF. Using reference TRBV14 and TRBJ2-3 for the parts outside the CDR3, the full variable domain is EAGVTQFPSHSVIEKGQTVTLRCDPISGHDNLYWYRRVMGKEIKFLLHFVKESKQDESGMPNNRFLAERTGGTYSTLKVQPAELEDSGVYFCASSPQGQVTDTQYFGPGTRLTVL.